This TCR beta chain originates from a study of long-term antiretroviral therapy in people with HIV. Overall study findings and caveats: Across all time points, the repertoire was dominated by clones that expanded before ART.

Survey level was the resolution at which the v3.0 immunoSEQ assay ran. Researchers set sequencing to target about 40,000-55,000 T-cell genomes per sample. Measured with immunoSEQ multiplex PCR; TCRdb has only the in-frame clones, and not every one. The sample carries 15,000 to 20,000 clones, about 88% recorded once. In the case of this clone: Its target is unknown.

The sequenced sample was unsorted PBMCs, obtained 6.9 years after starting antiretroviral therapy. The receptor was isolated from a man between 45 and 60 years old with HIV.

CDR3 in DNA: TGTGCCAGCAAACCAGACAGGGGCGGTGGCTACACCTTC. Translation gives CASKPDRGGGYTF. This chain connects TRBV9 to TRBJ1-2; 8 nucleotides agree with TRBD1. Germline V gives CDR1 SGDLS, CDR2 YYNGEE. This CDR3 spans 13 amino acids. J lost 7 bases, V lost 6 bases, and 8 bases had no gene match.